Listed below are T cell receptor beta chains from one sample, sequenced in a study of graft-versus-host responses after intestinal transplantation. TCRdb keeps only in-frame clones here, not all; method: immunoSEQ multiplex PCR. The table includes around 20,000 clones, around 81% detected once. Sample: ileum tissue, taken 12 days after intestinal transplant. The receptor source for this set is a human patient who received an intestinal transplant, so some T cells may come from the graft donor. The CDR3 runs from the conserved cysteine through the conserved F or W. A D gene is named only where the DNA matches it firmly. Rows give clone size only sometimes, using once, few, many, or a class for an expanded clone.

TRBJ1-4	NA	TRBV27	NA	CAARGQGILFF	TGTGCCGCCAGAGGGCAGGGGATTCTATTTTTT
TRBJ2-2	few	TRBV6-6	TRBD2	CASIGGGIGELFF	TGTGCCAGCATCGGCGGGGGAATCGGGGAGCTGTTTTTT
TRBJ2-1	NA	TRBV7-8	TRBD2	CASSLVTSGAIYNEQFF	TGTGCCAGCAGCTTAGTCACTAGCGGAGCCATTTACAATGAGCAGTTCTTC
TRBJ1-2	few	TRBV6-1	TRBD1	CASRGTGSGNYGYTF	TGTGCCAGCCGCGGGACAGGGTCGGGGAACTATGGCTACACCTTC
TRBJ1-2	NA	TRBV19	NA	CASRRWGQNSYTF	TGTGCCAGCCGAAGATGGGGGCAAAATAGCTACACCTTC
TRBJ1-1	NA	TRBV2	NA	CASSATGWNTEAFF	TGTGCCAGCAGTGCGACAGGATGGAACACTGAAGCTTTCTTT
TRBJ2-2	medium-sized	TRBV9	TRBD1	CASSVEGTANAGELFF	TGTGCCAGCAGCGTAGAAGGGACAGCAAATGCCGGGGAGCTGTTTTTT
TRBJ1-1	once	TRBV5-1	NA	CASSLAISGGGPKPAFF	TGCGCCAGCAGCTTGGCCATAAGTGGTGGGGGCCCGAAGCCGGCTTTCTTT
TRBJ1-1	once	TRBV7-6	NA	CASTLSANTEAFF	TGTGCCAGCACCCTAAGCGCGAACACTGAAGCTTTCTTT
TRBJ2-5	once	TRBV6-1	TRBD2	CASSEAASGSETQYF	TGTGCCAGCAGTGAAGCTGCTAGCGGGTCAGAGACCCAGTACTTC
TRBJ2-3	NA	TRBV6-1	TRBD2	CASWGGAGGPDTQYF	TGTGCCAGCTGGGGTGGCGCGGGGGGGCCGGATACGCAGTATTTT
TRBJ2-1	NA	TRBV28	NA	CASRDGGGSYNEQFF	TGTGCCAGCAGAGATGGGGGCGGCTCCTACAATGAGCAGTTCTTC
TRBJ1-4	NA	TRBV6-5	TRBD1	CASSGTGPNEKLFF	TGTGCCAGCAGTGGGACAGGCCCTAATGAAAAACTGTTTTTT
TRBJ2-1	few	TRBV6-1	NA	CASSARYEQFF	TGTGCCAGCAGTGCGCGGTATGAGCAGTTCTTC
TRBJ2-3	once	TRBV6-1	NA	CASTTEWARMDTQYF	TGTGCCAGCACCACCGAGTGGGCCCGGATGGATACGCAGTATTTT